The T cell receptor (beta chain) described here comes from a study of blood T cell repertoires in COVID-19. Overall study: Collection of acute and convalescent COVID-19 samples took place in the United States, Italy and Spain. PBMCs, B-cell-depleted T cells, or T cells were the source of the cDNA or gDNA that made up the material.

Authors' methods: Using reference gene primer amplification, nucleated cell counts were estimated. The method was immunoSEQ multiplex PCR; TCRdb's version includes in-frame clones alone and lacks a portion of them. V and J calls plus clone size are reproduced from that table; the DNA served to infer D and trimming. The sample has 300,000 or so clones; roughly 80% are singletons. Trimming left V 5 bases short and J 3 bases short, with 13 bases between. CDR3 length equals 14 residues. Germline V gene lookup returns CDR1 PRHDT and CDR2 FYEKMQ (reference sequence). This chain joins TRBV13 and TRBJ1-1, with a weak D call TRBD1 (5 bases). Material: peripheral blood. The clonotype was recovered from a woman aged 45-65 years with active or convalescent COVID-19. The CDR3 sequence is CASSPGDWDTEAFF. In nucleotides, the CDR3 is TGTGCCAGCAGCCCCGGGGACTGGGACACTGAAGCTTTCTTT. The full variable domain, with the rest looked up from reference TRBV13 and TRBJ1-1, is AAGVIQSPRHLIKEKRETATLKCYPIPRHDTVYWYQQGPGQDPQFLISFYEKMQSDKGSIPDRFSAQQFSDYHSELNMSSLELGDSALYFCASSPGDWDTEAFFGQGTRLTVV.